Below, 16 T cell receptor beta chains from the same sample are listed, as sequenced in a study of T cell responses to AZD1222 COVID-19 vaccine. Method: immunoSEQ multiplex PCR; TCRdb's copy keeps in-frame clones and lacks some. Of over 95,000 clones listed, approximately 91% are singletons. Source: peripheral blood, taken on day 0 of AZD1222 vaccination. Receptors were obtained from an adult in good health.

The chain recombines TRBV6-1 with TRBJ2-3, with TRBD2 identical over 8 bases. The J segment lost 0 bases and the V segment lost 2 bases, leaving 4 bases of the junction unmatched. Per germline, CDR1 MNHNS and CDR2 SASEGT. The CDR3 has 16 residues. As DNA, the CDR3 is TGTGCCAGCAGTGAATTGACGGGGGGGAGCACAGATACGCAGTATTTT. This encodes CASSELTGGSTDTQYF.

The CDR3 is CASTPGSVYGYTF. For the CDR3, the DNA is TGTGCCAGCACCCCGGGGTCGGTCTATGGCTACACCTTC. The chain uses TRBV28 and TRBJ1-2; D remains unclear. This CDR3 has 13 residues. Trimming cost V 7 bases and J 4 bases, with 13 bases left between them. Per the germline V gene, CDR1 is MDHEN and CDR2 is SYDVKM.

This sequence joins TRBV5-1 and TRBJ1-1; a weak D match, TRBD1 (6 bases). CDR3 length: 14 residues. V gave up 5 bases and J gave up 2 bases, with 13 bases separating them. CDR1 is SGHRS, CDR2 YFSETQ, per germline. CDR3 coding DNA: TGCGCCAGCAGGCCCACAGGGCCCAACACTGAAGCTTTCTTT. It translates to CASRPTGPNTEAFF.

This sequence joins TRBV7-3 and TRBJ2-5; 8 positions match TRBD2. The CDR3 consists of 15 residues. Looked up from germline, CDR1 is SGHTA and CDR2 is FQGTGA. V dropped 4 bases and J dropped 4; count of bases not matched to a gene: 8. CDR3 nucleotides: TGTGCCAGCAGCTCCCGGGGGGGCCCGGGAGAGACCCAGTACTTC. This encodes CASSSRGGPGETQYF.

J is TRBJ1-1 and V is TRBV12-3 or TRBV12-4; D is ambiguous. There are 13 residues in the CDR3. V was trimmed by 3 bases and J by 4 bases, leaving 9 bases between them. CDR3 sequence reads: CASSFLGVTEAFF. Written as DNA, the CDR3 is TGTGCCAGCAGTTTTCTGGGCGTCACTGAAGCTTTCTTT.

V and J are TRBV28 and TRBJ1-6; 7 bases are a match to TRBD1. This CDR3 has 15 amino acids. CDR1 and CDR2 from the germline V gene are MDHEN and SYDVKM. After removal of 3 bases from V and 7 bases from J, the junction contained 6 bases not matched to a gene. This CDR3 is CASSFYRQGNSPLHF. CDR3 coding DNA: TGTGCCAGCAGTTTCTACCGACAGGGCAATTCACCCCTCCACTTT. The full variable domain, its missing parts supplied by reference TRBV28 and TRBJ1-6, is DVKVTQSSRYLVKRTGEKVFLECVQDMDHENMFWYRQDPGLGLRLIYFSYDVKMKEKGDIPEGYSVSREKKERFSLILESASTNQTSMYLCASSFYRQGNSPLHFGNGTRLTVT.

The chain couples TRBV14 to TRBJ2-5; the D is unclear. The germline V gene encodes CDR1 SGHDN and CDR2 FVKESK. This CDR3 has 15 residues. V lost 1 base and J 2 bases, leaving 11 bases between the germline ends. In DNA, the CDR3 is TGTGCCAGCAGCCAAGTCGCGGCAGGTCAAGAGACCCAGTACTTC. This gives the protein CASSQVAAGQETQYF.

V usage is TRBV9 and J usage is TRBJ1-6; D is uncertain. The CDR3 is 12 residues long. The V end was cut by 3 bases, the J end by 8 bases, with 6 bases between. The germline gives CDR1 SGDLS, CDR2 YYNGEE. The CDR3 loop is CASSERDSPLHF. For the CDR3, the DNA is TGTGCCAGCAGCGAAAGGGATTCACCCCTCCACTTT.

The chain carries TRBV9 and TRBJ2-6, with D hard to call. Germline lookup yields CDR1 SGDLS and CDR2 YYNGEE. The CDR3 has 14 amino acids. The V end lost 4 bases, the J end lost 0 bases, and 5 bases lay between the germline ends. The CDR3 protein is CASSPHSGANVLTF. The CDR3 DNA follows: TGTGCCAGCAGCCCCCACTCTGGGGCCAACGTCCTGACTTTC.

A word on this clone: Distinct nucleotide sequences in the sample also encode this CDR3. The chain joins TRBV15 to TRBJ1-4; 7 positions match TRBD1. The CDR3 covers 15 residues. The germline V gene has CDR1 LNHNV and CDR2 YYDKDF (reference sequence). V gave up 2 bases and J gave up 1 base; unmatched junction bases: 1. CDR3 sequence (DNA): TGTGCCACCAGCAGACAGGGGGGAACTAATGAAAAACTGTTTTTT. This codes for CATSRQGGTNEKLFF.

The gene calls are TRBV10-3 and TRBJ2-7; weak D call: TRBD1 (5 bases). This CDR3 region has 11 residues. The germline V gene encodes CDR1 ENHRY and CDR2 SYGVKD. V was shortened by 7 bases and J by 5 bases, with 9 bases between the two germline ends. This CDR3 is CAITRGHEQYF. CDR3 coding DNA: TGTGCCATCACAAGGGGCCACGAGCAGTACTTC.

The chain carries TRBV5-1 and TRBJ1-2; 12 bases line up with TRBD1. Trimming cost V 4 bases and J 5 bases; bases outside gene matches: 3. This CDR3 has 14 residues. Germline assignment: CDR1 SGHRS and CDR2 YFSETQ. CDR3 nucleotide sequence: TGCGCCAGCAGCACGGGACAGGGGGCGTATGGCTACACCTTC. As protein: CASSTGQGAYGYTF.

The genes are TRBV7-9 and TRBJ2-5; 7 bases are a match to TRBD1. The CDR3 is 15 residues long. Germline V gives CDR1 SEHNR, CDR2 FQNEAQ (reference sequence). V was clipped by 5 bases and J by 3 bases; unmatched bases: 9. For the CDR3, the DNA is TGTGCCAGCAGCGCCCGGCGACAGGGCGAAGAGACCCAGTACTTC. It codes for CASSARRQGEETQYF. The complete variable domain, with remaining parts taken from reference TRBV7-9 and TRBJ2-5, reads DTGVSQNPRHKITKRGQNVTFRCDPISEHNRLYWYRQTLGQGPEFLTYFQNEAQLEKSRLLSDRFSAERPKGSFSTLEIQRTEQGDSAMYLCASSARRQGEETQYFGPGTRLLVL.

The V gene is TRBV5-1, the J gene TRBJ2-2, with TRBD1 matching 7 bases. The CDR3 sequence is 15 residues long. Germline V CDR1 and CDR2: SGHRS, YFSETQ. V lost 5 bases, J lost 4 bases, and 8 bases stayed unmatched. The CDR3 protein is CASRTGTVGTGELFF. CDR3 coding DNA: TGCGCCAGCAGAACCGGGACAGTGGGCACCGGGGAGCTGTTTTTT.

V usage is TRBV6-5 and J usage is TRBJ2-7; D is possibly TRBD1 or TRBD2 (5 bases each). This CDR3 contains 14 residues. V lost 2 bases and J 3 bases, leaving 11 bases between the germline ends. Germline CDR1 reads MNHEY; CDR2 reads SVGAGI. CDR3 residues: CASSYGTDLYEQYF. The CDR3 DNA sequence: TGTGCCAGCAGTTACGGGACGGATCTCTACGAGCAGTACTTC.

The chain is built from TRBV4-2 and TRBJ2-2; maybe TRBD2 (5 bases). CDR3 length: 14 amino acids. Trimming stripped 4 bases from V and 9 bases from J, with 15 bases between. Per germline, CDR1 LGHNA and CDR2 YNFKEQ. The CDR3 DNA sequence: TGTGCCAGCAGCCCGGGTCAGAGCGGCCGGGAGCTGTTTTTT. This translates into CASSPGQSGRELFF.